Each of the 19 T cell receptor beta chains below was sequenced from the same sample in a study of blood T cell repertoires in COVID-19. Profiling relied on immunoSEQ multiplex PCR, and the TCRdb table lists in-frame clones only, not all of them. Of a few hundred thousand clones detected, 75% to 90% appear once; the ten largest clones hold less than 1.5%. Sequencing was carried out using PBMCs or T cells enriched from blood (not recorded which). The receptors were sampled from a man aged 25-45 years who had recovered from COVID-19.

V and J are TRBV3-1 (or the pseudogene TRBV3-2) and TRBJ2-5; D is uncertain. CDR1 LGHDT and CDR2 YNNKEL come from the germline V gene (reference sequence). V was cut by 0 bases and J by 5 bases, with 4 bases left in between. CDR3 length: 12 amino acids. CDR3 DNA sequence: TGTGCCAGCAGCCAAGACGGGGAGACCCAGTACTTC. Translation: CASSQDGETQYF.

The CDR3 loop reads CASSPGSHSYEQYF. The CDR3 nucleotides are TGTGCCAGCAGCCCAGGGTCACACTCCTACGAGCAGTACTTC. The rearrangement uses TRBV5-6 and TRBJ2-7, with D maybe TRBD1 (5 bases). Trimming took 4 bases from V and 0 from J, leaving 11 bases between them. Germline CDR1 and CDR2: SGHDT and YYEEEE. CDR3 length: 14 residues.

The chain uses TRBV5-1 and TRBJ1-1, with 7 bases lining up with TRBD1. CDR1 SGHRS and CDR2 YFSETQ come from the germline V gene. The CDR3 totals 14 residues. Losses at the gene ends were 4 bases for V and 7 bases for J; bases not matched to a gene: 10. The CDR3 region is CASSHTPDRVEAFF. Written as DNA, the CDR3 is TGCGCCAGCAGCCACACCCCTGACAGGGTTGAAGCTTTCTTT.

The chain carries TRBV7-6 and TRBJ2-5, with D possibly being TRBD2 (9 bases). The germline V gene has CDR1 SGHVS and CDR2 FNYEAQ. This CDR3 comprises 15 residues. Trimming removed 5 bases at V and 4 bases at J, with 17 bases between. The CDR3 DNA sequence: TGTGCCAGCAGCGTCGACAGGGGACTAGCAGAGACCCAGTACTTC. Its protein is CASSVDRGLAETQYF.

The chain uses TRBV7-8 and TRBJ2-2, with 8 bases aligning to TRBD2. The trim removed 5 bases at V and 4 bases at J, leaving 6 bases unmatched. The germline gives CDR1 SGHVS, CDR2 FQNEAQ. The CDR3 length is 15 residues. DNA of the CDR3: TGTGCCAGCAGCAGGGGACTAGGGGGCACCGGGGAGCTGTTTTTT. Its protein product is CASSRGLGGTGELFF. Full variable domain (rest looked up from reference TRBV7-8 and TRBJ2-2): GAGVSQSPRYKVAKRGQDVALRCDPISGHVSLFWYQQALGQGPEFLTYFQNEAQLDKSGLPSDRFFAERPEGSVSTLKIQRTQQEDSAVYLCASSRGLGGTGELFFGEGSRLTVL.

This clone was counted only a few times. CDR3 protein: CAMDRGQNSPLHF. As DNA, the CDR3 is TGTGCCATGGACAGGGGGCAGAATTCACCCCTCCACTTT. This rearrangement joins TRBV27 to TRBJ1-6, with 11 bases aligning to TRBD1. J gave up 7 bases and V 10 bases, and 3 bases lay outside the gene matches. Germline values: CDR1 MNHEY, CDR2 SMNVEV (reference sequence). There are 13 residues in the CDR3.

The genes are TRBV7-9 and TRBJ2-1, with 9 bases identical to TRBD2. V gave up 5 bases and J gave up 1 base; unmatched junction bases: 3. This CDR3 has 15 residues. Germline V CDR1 and CDR2: SEHNR, FQNEAQ (reference sequence). CDR3 protein: CASSVSGSSYNEQFF. CDR3 DNA: TGTGCCAGCAGCGTTAGCGGGAGTTCCTACAATGAGCAGTTCTTC.

J is TRBJ1-1 and V is TRBV30, with 7 bases matching TRBD1. CDR3 length: 15 amino acids. V lost 0 bases, J lost 7 bases, and 11 bases stayed unmatched. The germline V gene encodes CDR1 GTSNPN and CDR2 SVGIG (reference sequence). Here the CDR3 DNA reads TGTGCCTGGAGTGTACTGGGACAGCGAAACCATGAAGCTTTCTTT. It specifies CAWSVLGQRNHEAFF.

J is TRBJ2-1 and V is TRBV15, with D perhaps TRBD2 (7 bases). From germline, CDR1 is LNHNV and CDR2 YYDKDF (reference sequence). The CDR3 is 15 amino acids. V was clipped by 0 bases and J by 6 bases, with 12 bases between them. CDR3 DNA sequence: TGTGCCACCAGCAGAGAACAGGGAGGGACCAATGAGCAGTTCTTC. It specifies CATSREQGGTNEQFF.

J is TRBJ2-7 and V is TRBV30; the match to TRBD2 covers 15 bases. The CDR3 extends over 17 amino acids. Germline CDR1 GTSNPN, CDR2 SVGIG (reference sequence). The V segment lost 3 bases and the J segment 3 bases; nucleotides outside the gene matches: 9. CDR3 amino acids: CAWRPGLAGGLSYEQYF. CDR3 nucleotide sequence: TGTGCCTGGAGGCCGGGACTAGCGGGAGGTCTGAGCTACGAGCAGTACTTC. The variable domain in full, with the rest retrieved from reference TRBV30 and TRBJ2-7, is SQTIHQWPATLVQPVGSPLSLECTVEGTSNPNLYWYRQAAGRGLQLLFYSVGIGQISSEVPQNLSASRPQDRQFILSSKKLLLSDSGFYLCAWRPGLAGGLSYEQYFGPGTRLTVT.

The chain carries TRBV19 and TRBJ1-6; perhaps TRBD1 as D (5 bases). Germline-derived CDR1 and CDR2 are LNHDA and SQIVND (reference sequence). This CDR3 is built from 15 residues. The V end was cut by 0 bases, the J end by 7 bases, with 10 bases between. CDR3 DNA sequence: TGTGCCAGTAGTATAGATACACAGGCCAATTCACCCCTCCACTTT. It codes for CASSIDTQANSPLHF.

This chain links TRBV24-1 with TRBJ1-2, with TRBD1 matching 8 bases. Losses at the gene ends were 3 bases for V and 8 bases for J; bases not matched to a gene: 7. Germline loops: CDR1 KGHDR, CDR2 SFDVKD. The CDR3 is 14 amino acids. The CDR3 is CATSDGQGEVGYTF. The CDR3 DNA is TGTGCCACCAGTGATGGACAGGGTGAGGTGGGCTACACCTTC.

The V and J genes are TRBV9 and TRBJ2-1, with TRBD2 identical over 16 bases. Per the germline V gene, CDR1 is SGDLS and CDR2 is YYNGEE. The V and J ends lost 4 bases and 5 bases, in that order; junction bases with no gene match: 12. The length of the CDR3 is 19 residues. This CDR3 is CASSPHPGLAGGPNNEQFF. The CDR3 nucleotides are TGTGCCAGCAGCCCTCACCCGGGACTAGCGGGAGGGCCGAACAATGAGCAGTTCTTC.

This clone was recorded once. The genes are TRBV21-1 and TRBJ1-1; the D call of TRBD1 is as the table states it, not checked on the DNA. TRBV21-1 is a pseudogene. The CDR3 sequence is 15 residues long. DNA of the CDR3: TGTGCCAGCAGCTTACGGACAGGGACGGACACTGAAGCTTTCTTT. Translating gives CASSLRTGTDTEAFF.

This clone was recorded once. The same CDR3 can be traced to other DNA sequences in this sample. V gene TRBV28 combines with J gene TRBJ2-1, with D possibly TRBD2 on 5 matching bases. Germline CDR1 MDHEN, CDR2 SYDVKM. V lost 4 bases to trimming and J lost 1 base, with 14 bases between them. The CDR3 totals 16 residues. This CDR3 reads CASSSLLVASYNEQFF. Here the CDR3 DNA reads TGTGCCAGCAGTTCCCTACTAGTTGCGTCCTACAATGAGCAGTTCTTC.

V and J are TRBV6-6 and TRBJ1-6; D unresolved. CDR1 and CDR2 from the germline V gene are MNHNY and SVGAGI (reference sequence). The CDR3 covers 12 residues. The V end lost 2 bases, the J end lost 8 bases, and 4 bases lay between the germline ends. The CDR3 nucleotides read TGTGCCAGCAGTTACGGAGATTCACCCCTCCACTTT. Its translation: CASSYGDSPLHF.

The chain carries TRBV21-1 and TRBJ2-7; the table's D call, TRBD2, has no DNA check behind it. TRBV21-1 is recorded as a pseudogene. There are 17 residues in the CDR3. The CDR3 loop is CASSDGVAGAPTYEQYF. CDR3 sequence (DNA): TGTGCCAGCAGCGACGGGGTTGCGGGAGCCCCCACCTACGAGCAGTACTTC.

The rearrangement uses TRBV10-2 and TRBJ1-1; D might be TRBD1 (6 bases). Germline loops: CDR1 WSHSY, CDR2 SAAADI. V dropped 6 bases and J dropped 4 bases, with 15 bases sitting between them. The CDR3 totals 14 residues. The CDR3 is CASRGRGGSTEAFF. In DNA, the CDR3 is TGCGCCAGCAGGGGCAGGGGCGGGAGCACTGAAGCTTTCTTT.

The chain has TRBV27 and TRBJ2-6, with a weak D call TRBD1 (5 bases). The CDR3 loop spans 15 amino acids. V was clipped by 5 bases and J by 2 bases, with 10 bases between them. CDR1 is MNHEY, CDR2 SMNVEV, per germline (reference sequence). This CDR3 is CASSMTVPGANVLTF. The CDR3 DNA reads as TGTGCCAGCAGTATGACAGTTCCTGGGGCCAACGTCCTGACTTTC.